These T cell receptor beta chains were read from a single sample in a study of blood T cell repertoires in COVID-19. The protocol was immunoSEQ multiplex PCR, while the TCRdb copy is restricted to in-frame clones and leaves out a portion. The repertoire holds 220,000 or so clones, with 86% as singletons. The material sequenced was PBMCs or T cells enriched from blood (not recorded which). These receptor sequences come from a woman in her fifties or sixties who had recovered from COVID-19. Both conserved end residues are part of each CDR3. A D gene is named only where the DNA matches it firmly. Clone size appears in some rows only: once, few, many, or a class for an expanded clone.

clone_size	d_call	v_call	j_call	cdr3_aa	cdr3_nt
NA	TRBD1	TRBV5-1	TRBJ2-7	CASSQGQGQTYEQYF	TGCGCCAGCAGCCAAGGACAGGGGCAGACCTACGAGCAGTACTTC
NA	NA	TRBV5-4	TRBJ2-2	CASSFIGVRTGELFF	TGTGCCAGCAGCTTTATCGGGGTGAGAACCGGGGAGCTGTTTTTT
NA	TRBD2	TRBV11-2	TRBJ2-3	CASSSLAGVGTDTQYF	TGTGCCAGCAGCTCACTAGCGGGAGTGGGCACAGATACGCAGTATTTT
NA	NA	TRBV27	TRBJ2-2	CATKTTGWNANTGELFF	TGTGCCACAAAGACGACCGGGTGGAACGCGAACACCGGGGAGCTGTTTTTT
NA	TRBD1	TRBV5-4	TRBJ2-5	CASSIGTGGPETQYF	TGTGCCAGCAGCATAGGGACAGGGGGACCAGAGACCCAGTACTTC
NA	NA	TRBV10-3	TRBJ2-3	CAIRQLITSNTQYF	TGTGCCATCAGACAACTCATTACTAGCAATACGCAGTATTTT
NA	TRBD2	TRBV5-1	TRBJ2-4	CASSLVTSGGTGNIQYF	TGCGCCAGCAGCTTGGTTACTAGCGGGGGCACTGGAAACATTCAGTACTTC
NA	NA	TRBV7-9	TRBJ2-5	CASSGQGRETQYF	TGTGCCAGCAGCGGACAAGGGCGGGAGACCCAGTACTTC
NA	NA	TRBV7-2	TRBJ2-1	CASSRHQGSYNEQFF	TGTGCCAGCAGCCGGCACCAGGGTTCCTACAATGAGCAGTTCTTC
NA	TRBD1	TRBV5-1	TRBJ2-1	CASSRRQGNNEQFF	TGCGCCAGCAGCCGCAGACAGGGAAACAATGAGCAGTTCTTC
NA	TRBD2	TRBV15	TRBJ2-1	CATSRGSGSVYNEQFF	TGTGCCACCAGCCGAGGGAGCGGGAGCGTATACAATGAGCAGTTCTTC
NA	NA	TRBV28	TRBJ1-3	CASSGAGRHSGNTIYF	TGTGCCAGCAGTGGGGCCGGAAGGCACTCTGGAAACACCATATATTTT
NA	NA	TRBV19	TRBJ1-5	CASSIGPRQGQPQHF	TGTGCCAGTAGTATCGGGCCACGCCAGGGTCAGCCCCAGCATTTT
NA	TRBD2	TRBV24-1	TRBJ2-7	CATSDSGLPPGEQYF	TGTGCCACCAGTGATTCGGGACTACCCCCAGGGGAGCAGTACTTC
NA	TRBD2	TRBV29-1	TRBJ2-5	CSVGLAGAETQYF	TGCAGCGTAGGACTAGCGGGAGCGGAGACCCAGTACTTC
NA	TRBD2	TRBV5-4	TRBJ2-1	CASSWVAGPYNEQFF	TGTGCCAGCAGCTGGGTAGCGGGACCTTACAATGAGCAGTTCTTC
NA	TRBD1	TRBV6-5	TRBJ1-5	CATIGGQGVQPQHF	TGTGCCACCATTGGGGGACAGGGAGTTCAGCCCCAGCATTTT
NA	TRBD2	TRBV28	TRBJ2-1	CASSRGLAVYNEQFF	TGTGCCAGCAGTAGGGGACTAGCGGTCTACAATGAGCAGTTCTTC
NA	TRBD2	TRBV4-1	TRBJ2-1	CASSQPLASGIENEQFF	TGCGCCAGCAGCCAACCCCTGGCTAGCGGGATCGAGAATGAGCAGTTCTTC
NA	TRBD1	TRBV29-1	TRBJ1-2	CSARTGAGDGYTF	TGCAGCGCCCGGACAGGGGCGGGGGATGGCTACACCTTC
NA	TRBD1	TRBV5-1	TRBJ2-3	CASSWGQGSTDTQYF	TGCGCCAGCAGCTGGGGACAGGGTAGCACAGATACGCAGTATTTT
NA	TRBD1	TRBV7-6	TRBJ1-6	CASSLAGTGAPLHF	TGTGCCAGCAGCTTAGCGGGGACAGGTGCACCCCTCCACTTT
NA	NA	TRBV7-6	TRBJ2-2	CASSLQGTGELFF	TGTGCCAGCAGCTTACAGGGCACCGGGGAGCTGTTTTTT
NA	TRBD1	TRBV11-3	TRBJ2-1	CATQGGTGIYNEQFF	TGTGCCACCCAAGGGGGGACAGGGATCTACAATGAGCAGTTCTTC
NA	TRBD2	TRBV9	TRBJ2-3	CASSKSGGAPDTQYF	TGTGCCAGCAGCAAGAGCGGGGGGGCTCCAGATACGCAGTATTTT
NA	TRBD2	TRBV25-1	TRBJ2-1	CASSEFGLAGGPYEQFF	TGTGCCAGCAGTGAATTTGGACTAGCGGGGGGGCCGTATGAGCAGTTCTTC
NA	NA	TRBV5-4	TRBJ1-1	CASSLVGRVDTEAFF	TGTGCCAGCAGCTTGGTAGGCAGGGTGGACACTGAAGCTTTCTTT
NA	NA	TRBV7-9	TRBJ2-7	CASSPSGGYEQYF	TGTGCCAGCAGCCCCTCAGGTGGCTACGAGCAGTACTTC
NA	TRBD1	TRBV7-8	TRBJ2-7	CASSLATGGGREQYF	TGTGCCAGCAGCTTAGCGACAGGGGGCGGGCGTGAGCAGTACTTC
NA	NA	TRBV13	TRBJ2-5	CASSPERQETQYF	TGTGCCAGCAGCCCAGAGCGGCAAGAGACCCAGTACTTC
NA	TRBD1	TRBV7-8	TRBJ1-2	CASSPRGQLYGYTF	TGTGCCAGCAGCCCTAGGGGACAGCTCTATGGCTACACCTTC
few	TRBD1	TRBV11-2	TRBJ2-1	CASSLGRQGLYYNEQFF	TGTGCCAGCAGCTTAGGACGACAGGGGCTTTACTACAATGAGCAGTTCTTC
NA	TRBD2	TRBV18	TRBJ2-1	CASAYLAGGDEQFF	TGTGCCAGCGCCTACCTAGCGGGAGGGGATGAGCAGTTCTTC
NA	TRBD1	TRBV6-2/TRBV6-3	TRBJ2-3	CASSYSPGQGTDTQYF	TGTGCCAGCAGTTACTCACCGGGACAGGGTACAGATACGCAGTATTTT
NA	NA	TRBV3-1/TRBV3-2	TRBJ2-1	CASSPHPTPSNEQFF	TGTGCCAGCAGCCCTCACCCCACTCCGAGCAATGAGCAGTTCTTC
NA	TRBD2	TRBV11-2	TRBJ2-3	CASRPIAGAYTDTQYF	TGTGCCAGCAGACCTATAGCGGGGGCCTACACAGATACGCAGTATTTT
NA	NA	TRBV27	TRBJ2-5	CASSLIGVTETQYF	TGTGCCAGCAGTTTAATCGGGGTGACGGAGACCCAGTACTTC
NA	NA	TRBV7-3	TRBJ2-2	CASSLARPGTGELFF	TGTGCCAGCAGCTTAGCTCGTCCGGGCACCGGGGAGCTGTTTTTT
NA	NA	TRBV30	TRBJ1-2	CAWSVHRVGGYTF	TGTGCCTGGAGTGTACACCGGGTTGGTGGCTACACCTTC
NA	NA	TRBV21-1	TRBJ2-1	CASSKGEGGTSPINEQFF	TGTGCCAGCAGCAAAGGGGAAGGGGGGACTAGTCCGATCAATGAGCAGTTCTTC
few	TRBD2	TRBV4-3	TRBJ2-3	CASSQDGTSGVNTQYF	TGCGCCAGCAGCCAAGATGGGACTAGCGGGGTTAATACGCAGTATTTT
NA	TRBD2	TRBV9	TRBJ2-7	CASSPFNPTSGRAESNEQYF	TGTGCCAGCAGCCCCTTCAACCCGACTAGCGGGAGGGCCGAGTCCAACGAGCAGTACTTC
NA	TRBD2	TRBV19	TRBJ2-5	CASSGGRGRETQYF	TGTGCCAGTAGTGGCGGGAGAGGAAGGGAGACCCAGTACTTC
NA	NA	TRBV10-3	TRBJ1-2	CAISDPWSAAYGYTF	TGTGCCATCAGTGACCCTTGGTCGGCGGCCTATGGCTACACCTTC
NA	NA	TRBV20-1	TRBJ1-5	CSASLPVQPQHF	TGCAGTGCTAGTCTCCCGGTGCAGCCCCAGCATTTT
NA	TRBD2	TRBV27	TRBJ2-5	CASSGGLAGGRLTQYF	TGTGCCAGCAGTGGGGGACTAGCGGGGGGTCGGCTGACCCAGTACTTC
NA	NA	TRBV6-2/TRBV6-3	TRBJ2-1	CASSLTRSEEQFF	TGTGCCAGCAGCCTCACCCGGTCGGAGGAGCAGTTCTTC
NA	TRBD1	TRBV19	TRBJ2-1	CASSVYWTGTYNEQFF	TGTGCCAGTAGTGTCTATTGGACAGGGACCTACAATGAGCAGTTCTTC
NA	NA	TRBV19	TRBJ2-3	CASSMEPYTSDTQYF	TGTGCCAGTAGTATGGAGCCTTATACATCGGATACGCAGTATTTT